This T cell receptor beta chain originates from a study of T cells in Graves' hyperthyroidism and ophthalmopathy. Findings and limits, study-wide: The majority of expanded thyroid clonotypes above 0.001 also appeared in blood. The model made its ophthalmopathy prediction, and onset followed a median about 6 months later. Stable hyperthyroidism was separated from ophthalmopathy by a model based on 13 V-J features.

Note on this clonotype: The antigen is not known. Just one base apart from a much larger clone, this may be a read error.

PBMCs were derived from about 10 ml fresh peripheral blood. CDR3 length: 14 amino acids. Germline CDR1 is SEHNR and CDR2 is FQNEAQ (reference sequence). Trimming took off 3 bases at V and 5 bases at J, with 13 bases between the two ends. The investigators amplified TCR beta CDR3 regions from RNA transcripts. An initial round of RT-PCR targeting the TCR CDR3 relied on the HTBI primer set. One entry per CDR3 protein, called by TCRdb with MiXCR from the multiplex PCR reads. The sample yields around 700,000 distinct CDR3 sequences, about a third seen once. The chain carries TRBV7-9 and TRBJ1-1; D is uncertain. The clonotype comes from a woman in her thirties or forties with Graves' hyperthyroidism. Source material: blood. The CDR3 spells CASSLWRGDTEAFF. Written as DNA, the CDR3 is TGTGCCAGCAGCTTGTGGAGAGGTGATACTGAAGCTTTCTTT.